This T cell receptor (beta chain) originates from a study of blood T cell repertoires in COVID-19. Looking at the study overall: All recovered Cohort 3 donors got two negative PCRs, got clearance, or saw symptom resolution. PBMCs, B-cell-depleted T cells, or T cells provided the cDNA or gDNA that made up the material. COVID-19 samples from acute and convalescent phases originated in the United States, Italy and Spain.

This clone occurred once. Libraries were prepared by immunoSEQ multiplex PCR; TCRdb keeps only in-frame clonotypes and omits some of them. The table includes about 210,000 clones, roughly 91% detected once. The CDR3 is made up of 14 amino acids. Trimming took 4 bases from V and 1 from J, leaving 11 bases between them. The germline CDR1 and CDR2 sequences are SGDLS and YYNGEE. The receptor was derived from a man between 25 and 39 years old in a cohort exposed to, infected with or recovered from COVID-19 (not recorded which). V and J are TRBV9 and TRBJ1-1; no definite D call. Source material: PBMCs or T cells enriched from blood (not recorded which). This chain's CDR3 is CASSPYGGNTEAFF. The CDR3 DNA follows: TGTGCCAGCAGCCCCTACGGTGGGAACACTGAAGCTTTCTTT. Full variable domain (missing parts from reference TRBV9 and TRBJ1-1): DSGVTQTPKHLITATGQRVTLRCSPRSGDLSVYWYQQSLDQGLQFLIQYYNGEERAKGNILERFSAQQFPDLHSELNLSSLELGDSALYFCASSPYGGNTEAFFGQGTRLTVV.